The 10 T cell receptor beta chains below were found in one sample sequenced in a study of response to subunit inactivated influenza vaccine. TCRdb re-analysed the RT-PCR reads in MiXCR, keeping a single row per CDR3 protein. The repertoire has 550,000 to 650,000 distinct CDR3 sequences, 12% of them found once; the top ten carry 10%. This specimen was PBMCs from blood, taken on the day of vaccination. All receptors come from a man aged 45-65 years who received an inactivated influenza vaccine.

This clonotype was observed at least ten times. J is TRBJ1-4 and V is TRBV7-9; no reliable D call. V lost 5 bases and J 5 bases, leaving 12 bases between the germline ends. Germline-derived CDR1 and CDR2 are SEHNR and FQNEAQ (reference sequence). The CDR3 spans 14 residues. The CDR3 nucleotides read TGTGCCAGCAGCCTTCATGGCGAGAATGAAAAACTGTTTTTT. Its translation is CASSLHGENEKLFF.

This clonotype was observed a few times. The V gene is TRBV29-1, the J gene TRBJ2-7, with a weak D call TRBD1 (5 bases). Deletions cut 3 bases from V and 2 bases from J, with 17 bases between. The CDR3 is 15 amino acids. Per the germline V gene, CDR1 is SQVTM and CDR2 is ANQGSEA. The CDR3 loop is CSVDGRNRSTYEQYF. The CDR3 DNA is TGCAGCGTTGACGGGCGGAACAGGTCAACCTACGAGCAGTACTTC.

This rearrangement joins TRBV24-1 to TRBJ1-5; D possibly corresponds to TRBD1 (6 bases). V dropped 2 bases and J dropped 2 bases, with 9 bases sitting between them. The CDR3 extends over 15 amino acids. Germline V gene lookup returns CDR1 KGHDR and CDR2 SFDVKD. The CDR3 loop is CATSDWRTGNQPQHF. For the CDR3, the DNA is TGTGCCACCAGTGATTGGAGGACAGGCAATCAGCCCCAGCATTTT.

V is TRBV28 and J is TRBJ1-2; the match to TRBD1 covers 10 bases. This CDR3 region has 14 residues. Germline V gene lookup returns CDR1 MDHEN and CDR2 SYDVKM. Unmatched junction bases numbered 10, after V lost 6 bases and J lost 9 bases. CDR3 residues: CASRAWDRGGSYTF. The CDR3 DNA follows: TGTGCCAGCAGGGCCTGGGACAGGGGTGGGAGCTACACCTTC.

This clonotype was counted many times. The chain uses TRBV30 and TRBJ1-2, with TRBD1 as a possible D gene (6 bases). Per the germline V gene, CDR1 is GTSNPN and CDR2 is SVGIG (reference sequence). V was trimmed by 7 bases and J by 7 bases, leaving 16 bases between them. The CDR3 is 12 residues long. The CDR3 here is CASAGQTGGYTF. Written as DNA, the CDR3 is TGTGCCTCCGCGGGACAAACGGGTGGCTACACCTTC.

The J gene is TRBJ1-2, the V gene TRBV4-3; possibly TRBD1 for D (5 bases). The CDR3 sequence is 15 residues long. Germline assignment: CDR1 LGHNA and CDR2 YSLEER. V lost 0 bases and J 5 bases, leaving 13 bases between the germline ends. The CDR3 sequence is CASSQDAGFGYGYTF. The CDR3 region has the DNA TGCGCCAGCAGCCAAGATGCAGGGTTTGGGTATGGCTACACCTTC.

This clonotype was seen once. Germline is not matched at one junction end, which may reflect a read error. The chain links TRBV6-5 to TRBJ2-5, with 7 bases aligning to TRBD2. This CDR3 has 14 amino acids. Germline values: CDR1 MNHEY, CDR2 SVGAGI. The CDR3 sequence: CAGSWLAAQESQYF. The DNA of the CDR3 is TGTGCCGGCAGTTGGCTAGCGGCGCAAGAGTCCCAGTACTTC.

The gene calls are TRBV10-3 and TRBJ2-1, with 7 bases fitting TRBD1. After removal of 2 bases from V and 6 bases from J, the junction contained 10 bases not matched to a gene. This CDR3 spans 16 amino acids. Germline CDR1 and CDR2: ENHRY and SYGVKD. CDR3 region: CAISELNRGLANEQFF. The CDR3 DNA reads as TGTGCCATCAGTGAGCTTAACAGGGGTTTAGCCAATGAGCAGTTCTTC.

This clonotype occurred many times. The chain has TRBV12-3 or TRBV12-4 and TRBJ2-3; D possibly corresponds to TRBD1 (5 bases). The CDR3 runs to 14 residues. The V and J ends lost 6 bases and 3 bases respectively, with 13 bases between them. The CDR3 is CASSSPTVTDTQYF. DNA of the CDR3: TGTGCCAGCAGCTCGCCGACAGTGACAGATACGCAGTATTTT.

The sample holds a few counts of this clonotype. V gene TRBV20-1 combines with J gene TRBJ2-3; 8 bases are shared with TRBD2. The V and J ends lost 5 bases and 4 bases, in that order; junction bases with no gene match: 11. Per the germline V gene, CDR1 is DFQATT and CDR2 is SNEGSKA (reference sequence). The CDR3 length is 15 residues. The CDR3 loop is CSAYRVSGAPDTQYF. The CDR3 region has the DNA TGCAGTGCTTACCGCGTTAGCGGGGCGCCAGATACGCAGTATTTT.